This record looks at one T cell receptor beta chain sequence and its context. These data originate in a study of blood T cells in healthy people across ages. It was approximately 9 milliliters of peripheral blood that were drawn from each donor. PCR was performed a second time for about 7 to 12 cycles using a sample-barcoded 5' primer and a J-beta primer mix. TCRdb re-derived calls from the 5' RACE reads in MiXCR, one entry per CDR3 protein. The table records around 1,000,000 distinct CDR3 sequences, approximately 25% of them present only once. Germline V gene data show CDR1 as SGHDN and CDR2 as FVKESK. The trim removed 4 bases at V and 7 bases at J, leaving 6 bases unmatched. The CDR3 is 16 amino acids. The sample was also linked to a second study, of T cells of mothers and their children.

Material for sequencing was blood. This chain connects TRBV14 to TRBJ2-3; 15 bases agree with TRBD2. The receptor's source is a girl aged 2 to 9 in good health. The CDR3, as DNA: TGTGCCAGCAGCCTTATCGGACTAGCGGGGGGGCATACGCAGTATTTT. Encoded protein: CASSLIGLAGGHTQYF.